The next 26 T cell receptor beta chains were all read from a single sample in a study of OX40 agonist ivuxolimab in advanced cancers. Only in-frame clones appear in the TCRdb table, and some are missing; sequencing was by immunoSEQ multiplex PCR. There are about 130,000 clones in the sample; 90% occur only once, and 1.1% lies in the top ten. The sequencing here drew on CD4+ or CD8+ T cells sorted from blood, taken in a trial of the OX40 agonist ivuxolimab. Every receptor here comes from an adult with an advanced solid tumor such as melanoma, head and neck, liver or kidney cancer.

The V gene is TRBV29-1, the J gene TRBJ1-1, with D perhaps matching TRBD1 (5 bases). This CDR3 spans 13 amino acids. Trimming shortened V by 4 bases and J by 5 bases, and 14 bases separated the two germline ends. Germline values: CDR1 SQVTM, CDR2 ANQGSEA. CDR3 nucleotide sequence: TGCAGCGTTGCGCTCCAGGGTACGACTGAAGCTTTCTTT. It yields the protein CSVALQGTTEAFF.

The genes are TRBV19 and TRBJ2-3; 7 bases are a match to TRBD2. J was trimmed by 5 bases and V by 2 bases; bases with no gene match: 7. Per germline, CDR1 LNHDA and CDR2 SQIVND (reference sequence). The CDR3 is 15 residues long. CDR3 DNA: TGTGCCAGTAGTATACTGGCTAGCGGCAGAGATACGCAGTATTTT. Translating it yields CASSILASGRDTQYF. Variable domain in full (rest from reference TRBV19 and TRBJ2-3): DGGITQSPKYLFRKEGQNVTLSCEQNLNHDAMYWYRQDPGQGLRLIYYSQIVNDFQKGDIAEGYSVSREKKESFPLTVTSAQKNPTAFYLCASSILASGRDTQYFGPGTRLTVL.

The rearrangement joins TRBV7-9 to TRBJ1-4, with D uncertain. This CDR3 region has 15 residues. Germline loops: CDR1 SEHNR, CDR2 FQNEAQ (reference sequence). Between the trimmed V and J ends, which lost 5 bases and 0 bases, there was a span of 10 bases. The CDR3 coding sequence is TGTGCCAGCAGCCCAGTGCTTGCAACTAATGAAAAACTGTTTTTT. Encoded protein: CASSPVLATNEKLFF.

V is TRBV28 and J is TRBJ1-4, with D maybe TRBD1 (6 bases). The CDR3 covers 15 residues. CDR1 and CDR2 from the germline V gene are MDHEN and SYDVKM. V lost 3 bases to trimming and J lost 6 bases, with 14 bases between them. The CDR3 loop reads CASSFQGTLDEKLFF. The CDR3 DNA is TGTGCCAGCAGTTTCCAGGGGACTCTTGATGAAAAACTGTTTTTT.

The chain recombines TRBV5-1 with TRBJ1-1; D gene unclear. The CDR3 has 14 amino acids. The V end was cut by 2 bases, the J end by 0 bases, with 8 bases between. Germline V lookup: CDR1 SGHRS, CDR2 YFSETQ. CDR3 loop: CASSFGGLNTEAFF. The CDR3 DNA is TGCGCCAGCAGCTTCGGAGGGCTGAACACTGAAGCTTTCTTT.

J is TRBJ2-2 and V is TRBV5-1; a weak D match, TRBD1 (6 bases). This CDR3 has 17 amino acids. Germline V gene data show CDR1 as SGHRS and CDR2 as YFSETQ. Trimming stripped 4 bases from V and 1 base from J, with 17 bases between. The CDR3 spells CASSLGLGALNTGELFF. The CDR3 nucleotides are TGCGCCAGCAGCCTGGGTCTGGGGGCCCTGAACACCGGGGAGCTGTTTTTT.

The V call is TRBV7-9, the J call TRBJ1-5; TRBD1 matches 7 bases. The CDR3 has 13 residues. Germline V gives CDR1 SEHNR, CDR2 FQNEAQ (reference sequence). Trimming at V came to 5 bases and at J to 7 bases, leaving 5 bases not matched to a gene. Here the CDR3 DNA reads TGTGCCAGCAGCCCGACAGGGAGGCAGCCCCAGCATTTT. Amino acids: CASSPTGRQPQHF.

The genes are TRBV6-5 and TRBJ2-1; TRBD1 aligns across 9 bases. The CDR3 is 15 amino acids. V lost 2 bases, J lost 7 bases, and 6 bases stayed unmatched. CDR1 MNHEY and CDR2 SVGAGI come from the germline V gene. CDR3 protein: CASSYGGTGRNEQFF. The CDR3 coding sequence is TGTGCCAGCAGTTACGGAGGGACAGGGCGGAATGAGCAGTTCTTC.

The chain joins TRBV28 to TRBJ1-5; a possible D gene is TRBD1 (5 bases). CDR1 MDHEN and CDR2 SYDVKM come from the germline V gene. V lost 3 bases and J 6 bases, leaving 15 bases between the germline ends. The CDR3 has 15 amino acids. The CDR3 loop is CASSLEGNSGQPQHF. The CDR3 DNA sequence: TGTGCCAGCAGTTTGGAGGGGAACTCGGGTCAGCCCCAGCATTTT.

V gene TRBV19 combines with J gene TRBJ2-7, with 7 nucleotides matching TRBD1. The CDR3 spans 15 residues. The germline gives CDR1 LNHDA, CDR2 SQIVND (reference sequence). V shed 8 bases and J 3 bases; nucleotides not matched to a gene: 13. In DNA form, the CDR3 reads TGTGCCAGTCGGTATCGCCCAGCAGGGGGCTACGAGCAGTACTTC. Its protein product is CASRYRPAGGYEQYF.

CDR3 coding DNA: TGCAGTGCTAGACTAGCGGGTGAGCAGTTCTTC. Amino acids: CSARLAGEQFF. J is TRBJ2-1 and V is TRBV20-1, with 8 bases lining up with TRBD2. With 2 bases clipped from V and 9 bases from J, the junction kept 0 bases outside the gene matches. This CDR3 is built from 11 residues. Per the germline V gene, CDR1 is DFQATT and CDR2 is SNEGSKA (reference sequence).

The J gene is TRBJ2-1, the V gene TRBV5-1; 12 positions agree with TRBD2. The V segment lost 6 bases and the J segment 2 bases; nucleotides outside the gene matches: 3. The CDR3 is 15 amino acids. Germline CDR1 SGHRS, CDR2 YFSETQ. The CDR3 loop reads CASNPSGRAYNEQFF. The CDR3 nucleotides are TGCGCCAGCAATCCTAGCGGGAGGGCCTACAATGAGCAGTTCTTC. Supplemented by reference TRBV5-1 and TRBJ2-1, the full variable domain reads KAGVTQTPRYLIKTRGQQVTLSCSPISGHRSVSWYQQTPGQGLQFLFEYFSETQRNKGNFPGRFSGRQFSNSRSEMNVSTLELGDSALYLCASNPSGRAYNEQFFGPGTRLTVL.

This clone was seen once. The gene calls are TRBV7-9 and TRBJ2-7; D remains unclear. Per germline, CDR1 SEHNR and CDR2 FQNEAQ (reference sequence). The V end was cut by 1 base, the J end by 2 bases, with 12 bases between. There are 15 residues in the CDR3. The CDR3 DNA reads TGTGCCAGCAGCTTAGGTGGCAGCCTAACCTACGAGCAGTACTTC. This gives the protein CASSLGGSLTYEQYF.

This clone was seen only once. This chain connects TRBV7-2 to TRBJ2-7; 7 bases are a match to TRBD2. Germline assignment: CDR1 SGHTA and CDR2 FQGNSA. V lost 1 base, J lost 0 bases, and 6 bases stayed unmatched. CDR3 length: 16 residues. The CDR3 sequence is CASSLDTGLDSYEQYF. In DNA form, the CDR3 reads TGTGCCAGCAGCTTAGATACTGGACTAGACTCCTACGAGCAGTACTTC.

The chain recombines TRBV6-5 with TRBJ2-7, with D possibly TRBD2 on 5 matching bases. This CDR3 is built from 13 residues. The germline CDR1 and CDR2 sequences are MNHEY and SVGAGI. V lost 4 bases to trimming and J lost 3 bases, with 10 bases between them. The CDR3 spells CASSSQDFYEQYF. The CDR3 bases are TGTGCCAGCAGTTCGCAGGACTTCTACGAGCAGTACTTC.

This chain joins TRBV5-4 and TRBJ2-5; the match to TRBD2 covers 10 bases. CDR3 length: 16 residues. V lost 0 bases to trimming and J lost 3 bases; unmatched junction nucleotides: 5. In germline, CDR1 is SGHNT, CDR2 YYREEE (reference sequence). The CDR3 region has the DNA TGTGCCAGCAGCTTGGGGCGTACTAGCGGGAAAGAGACCCAGTACTTC. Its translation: CASSLGRTSGKETQYF.

Here the CDR3 reads CASSPEDRVSWETQYF. The CDR3 DNA reads as TGTGCCAGCAGCCCAGAGGACAGGGTGTCCTGGGAGACCCAGTACTTC. The chain joins TRBV11-1 to TRBJ2-5, with TRBD1 identical over 8 bases. The ends lost 5 bases at V and 5 bases at J; junction bases unmatched: 13. CDR1 SGHAT and CDR2 FQDESV come from the germline V gene (reference sequence). The CDR3 totals 16 residues.

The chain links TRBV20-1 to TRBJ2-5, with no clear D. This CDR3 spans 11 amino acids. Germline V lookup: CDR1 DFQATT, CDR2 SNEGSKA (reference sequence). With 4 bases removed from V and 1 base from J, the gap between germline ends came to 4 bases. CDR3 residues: CSANPQETQYF. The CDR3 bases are TGCAGTGCTAACCCCCAAGAGACCCAGTACTTC.

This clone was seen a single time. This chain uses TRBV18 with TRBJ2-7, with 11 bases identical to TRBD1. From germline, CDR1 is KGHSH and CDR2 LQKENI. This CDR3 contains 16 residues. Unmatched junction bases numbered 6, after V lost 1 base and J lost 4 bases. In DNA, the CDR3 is TGTGCCAGCTCACCACTAAACGGACAGGGGGCGTACGAGCAGTACTTC. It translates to CASSPLNGQGAYEQYF.

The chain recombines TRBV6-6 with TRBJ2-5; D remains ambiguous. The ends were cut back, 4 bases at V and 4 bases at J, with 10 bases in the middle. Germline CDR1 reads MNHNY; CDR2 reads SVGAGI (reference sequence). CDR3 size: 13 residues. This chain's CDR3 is CASSLTGTETQYF. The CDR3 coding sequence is TGTGCCAGCAGTTTGACCGGAACAGAGACCCAGTACTTC.

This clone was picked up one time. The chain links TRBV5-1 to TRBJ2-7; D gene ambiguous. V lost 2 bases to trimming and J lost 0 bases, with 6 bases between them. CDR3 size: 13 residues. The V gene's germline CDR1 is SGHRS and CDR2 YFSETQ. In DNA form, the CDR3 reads TGCGCCAGCAGCTTTGGCAGCTCCTACGAGCAGTACTTC. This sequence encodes CASSFGSSYEQYF.

DNA of the CDR3: TGTGCCAGCAGCGTTGGGACTAGCGGTAGGGGAGATACGCAGTATTTT. It specifies CASSVGTSGRGDTQYF. The V and J genes are TRBV9 and TRBJ2-3, with 11 bases matching TRBD2. V lost 2 bases to trimming and J lost 5 bases; unmatched junction nucleotides: 7. Germline V CDR1 and CDR2: SGDLS, YYNGEE. This CDR3 is 16 amino acids long.

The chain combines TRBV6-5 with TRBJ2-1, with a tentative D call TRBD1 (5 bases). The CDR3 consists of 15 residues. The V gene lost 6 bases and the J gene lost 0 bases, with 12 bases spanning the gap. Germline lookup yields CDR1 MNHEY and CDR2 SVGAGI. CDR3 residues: CASRRQHSSYNEQFF. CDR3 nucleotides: TGTGCCAGCAGAAGACAGCACAGCTCCTACAATGAGCAGTTCTTC.

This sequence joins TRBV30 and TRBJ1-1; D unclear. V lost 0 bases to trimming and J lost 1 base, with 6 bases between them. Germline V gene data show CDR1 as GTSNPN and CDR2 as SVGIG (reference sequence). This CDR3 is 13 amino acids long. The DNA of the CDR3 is TGTGCCTGGAGTGTCGGGTCGAACACTGAAGCTTTCTTT. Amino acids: CAWSVGSNTEAFF. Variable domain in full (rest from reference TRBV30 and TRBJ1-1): SQTIHQWPATLVQPVGSPLSLECTVEGTSNPNLYWYRQAAGRGLQLLFYSVGIGQISSEVPQNLSASRPQDRQFILSSKKLLLSDSGFYLCAWSVGSNTEAFFGQGTRLTVV.

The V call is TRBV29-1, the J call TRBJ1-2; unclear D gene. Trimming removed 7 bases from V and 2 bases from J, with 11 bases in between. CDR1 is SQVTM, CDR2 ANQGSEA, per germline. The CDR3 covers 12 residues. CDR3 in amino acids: CSGGLGNYGYTF. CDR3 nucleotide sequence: TGCAGCGGCGGGCTGGGGAACTATGGCTACACCTTC.

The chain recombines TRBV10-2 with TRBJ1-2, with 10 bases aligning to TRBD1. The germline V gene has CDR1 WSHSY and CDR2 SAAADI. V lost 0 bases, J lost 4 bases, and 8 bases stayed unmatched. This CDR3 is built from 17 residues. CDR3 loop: CASSESRAGQGIYGYTF. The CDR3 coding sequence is TGCGCCAGCAGTGAGTCGAGAGCGGGACAGGGGATCTATGGCTACACCTTC.